These T cell receptor beta chains were read from a single sample in a study of CD8 T cells in Susac syndrome. MiXCR, applied by TCRdb to the immunoSEQ multiplex PCR reads, yields one record per CDR3 protein. The sample has about 430,000 distinct CDR3 sequences; 85% to 90% are singletons. The sample comprised CD8+ T cells from PBMCs. The origin of the receptors is a human donor with multiple sclerosis. CDR3s include the opening cysteine and the closing phenylalanine or tryptophan. The D gene is left open where the match is weak. Only part of the rows carry a size: once, few, many, or a class if the clone is expanded.

d_gene: TRBD2; v_gene: TRBV27; j_gene: TRBJ2-7; abundance: -; CDR3nt: TGTGCCAGCAGGTTGGGGGCTAGCGGGACCTACGAGCAGTACTTC; CDR3aa: CASRLGASGTYEQYF
d_gene: -; v_gene: TRBV14; j_gene: TRBJ1-1; abundance: -; CDR3nt: TGTGCCAGCAGCCCAACCGGAGCCTACACTGAAGCTTTCTTT; CDR3aa: CASSPTGAYTEAFF
d_gene: -; v_gene: TRBV4-1; j_gene: TRBJ2-3; abundance: -; CDR3nt: TGCGCCAGCAGCCAAGCAGCTCTTGGGGGAATCACAGATACGCAGTATTTT; CDR3aa: CASSQAALGGITDTQYF
d_gene: TRBD1; v_gene: TRBV7-9; j_gene: TRBJ2-3; abundance: -; CDR3nt: TGTGCCAGCAGCCATCCTGAGGGACAGGGTTTAGCAGATACGCAGTATTTT; CDR3aa: CASSHPEGQGLADTQYF
d_gene: -; v_gene: TRBV6-1; j_gene: TRBJ1-1; abundance: once; CDR3nt: TGTGCCAGTCCTCGGTCACAGACACTTGAAGCTTTCTTT; CDR3aa: CASPRSQTLEAFF
d_gene: -; v_gene: TRBV7-6; j_gene: TRBJ2-7; abundance: -; CDR3nt: TGTGCCAGCAGCCCCTGGACAGATTACTACGAGCAGTACTTC; CDR3aa: CASSPWTDYYEQYF
d_gene: -; v_gene: TRBV27; j_gene: TRBJ1-1; abundance: -; CDR3nt: TGTGCCAGCAGTTTACGGCCGGCAGGGCTCTCTGAAGCTTTCTTT; CDR3aa: CASSLRPAGLSEAFF
d_gene: -; v_gene: TRBV7-2; j_gene: TRBJ1-1; abundance: -; CDR3nt: TGTGCCAGCAGCTTAGCGAGATCGGACGGTGCTTTCTTT; CDR3aa: CASSLARSDGAFF
d_gene: TRBD1; v_gene: TRBV29-1; j_gene: TRBJ2-7; abundance: -; CDR3nt: TGCAGCGTCTGGGACAGCTCCTACGAGCGGTACTTC; CDR3aa: CSVWDSSYERYF
d_gene: -; v_gene: TRBV11-2; j_gene: TRBJ1-2; abundance: -; CDR3nt: TGTGCCAGCAGCCCCTTGAACCGTCGGGACTATGGCTACACCTTC; CDR3aa: CASSPLNRRDYGYTF
d_gene: -; v_gene: TRBV28; j_gene: TRBJ2-1; abundance: -; CDR3nt: TGTGCCAGCAGTTCGGGGCGGGATAGGGATGAGCAGTTCTTC; CDR3aa: CASSSGRDRDEQFF
d_gene: -; v_gene: TRBV7-9; j_gene: TRBJ2-3; abundance: -; CDR3nt: TGTGCCAGCAGCTCAACACGGGATTCAGATACGCAGTATTTT; CDR3aa: CASSSTRDSDTQYF
d_gene: -; v_gene: TRBV7-8; j_gene: TRBJ2-1; abundance: -; CDR3nt: TGTGCCAGCAGCATCCCGGGACCAGATGAGCAGTTCTTC; CDR3aa: CASSIPGPDEQFF
d_gene: -; v_gene: TRBV29-1; j_gene: TRBJ1-1; abundance: -; CDR3nt: TGCAGCGTTGTTGTACTCGAGGGGACTTTTGAAGCTTTCTTT; CDR3aa: CSVVVLEGTFEAFF
d_gene: TRBD2; v_gene: TRBV29-1; j_gene: TRBJ2-3; abundance: -; CDR3nt: TGCAGCGTGGGGGATGATAGTAGCGGGAGTCATCCCCACCCCGATACGCAGTATTTT; CDR3aa: CSVGDDSSGSHPHPDTQYF
d_gene: -; v_gene: TRBV21-1; j_gene: TRBJ2-7; abundance: few; CDR3nt: TGTGCCAGCAGACCCAGGGCGAGACTAGCGAACTACGAGCAGTACTTC; CDR3aa: CASRPRARLANYEQYF
d_gene: -; v_gene: TRBV19; j_gene: TRBJ1-1; abundance: once; CDR3nt: TGTGCCAGCCCGGTTCCCCCCGCTCAGAACACTGAAGCTTTCTTT; CDR3aa: CASPVPPAQNTEAFF
d_gene: -; v_gene: TRBV12-3/TRBV12-4; j_gene: TRBJ2-2; abundance: few; CDR3nt: TGTGCCAGCAGTTTCAGGGGGGTTGGCGGGGAGCTGTTTTTT; CDR3aa: CASSFRGVGGELFF
d_gene: -; v_gene: TRBV2; j_gene: TRBJ1-2; abundance: -; CDR3nt: TGTGCCAGCAGTGACGACAGAAACTATGGCTACACCTTC; CDR3aa: CASSDDRNYGYTF
d_gene: -; v_gene: TRBV4-1; j_gene: TRBJ1-2; abundance: -; CDR3nt: TGCGCCAGCAGCCCCCCCTTGGGGGGCCCTAACTATGGCTACACCTTC; CDR3aa: CASSPPLGGPNYGYTF
d_gene: TRBD2; v_gene: TRBV2; j_gene: TRBJ2-7; abundance: -; CDR3nt: TGTGCCAGCAGTGAATTTACTAGCGGGACTTACGAGCAGTACTTC; CDR3aa: CASSEFTSGTYEQYF
d_gene: -; v_gene: TRBV5-1; j_gene: TRBJ1-1; abundance: -; CDR3nt: TGCGCCAGCAGCCCATCATCAGGGGATTCGGCTTTCTTT; CDR3aa: CASSPSSGDSAFF
d_gene: -; v_gene: TRBV13; j_gene: TRBJ1-1; abundance: -; CDR3nt: TGTGCCAGCAGCTTAGAGGGCAGGGCTAGCACTGAAGCTTTCTTT; CDR3aa: CASSLEGRASTEAFF
d_gene: -; v_gene: TRBV6-1; j_gene: TRBJ1-1; abundance: -; CDR3nt: TGTGCCAGCAGTGAAACAGATATGAACACTGAAGCTTTCTTT; CDR3aa: CASSETDMNTEAFF
d_gene: -; v_gene: TRBV5-1; j_gene: TRBJ2-5; abundance: once; CDR3nt: TGCGCCAGCAGCCCGGCCGGGACCGATCAAGAGACCCAGTACTTC; CDR3aa: CASSPAGTDQETQYF
d_gene: -; v_gene: TRBV19; j_gene: TRBJ2-7; abundance: few; CDR3nt: TGTGCCAGTAGTAAGGCCGGACAGCCCTTCGAGCAGTACTTC; CDR3aa: CASSKAGQPFEQYF
d_gene: -; v_gene: TRBV29-1; j_gene: TRBJ1-1; abundance: -; CDR3nt: TGCAGCGTTGAAGAAACCGGGATATCTAACACTGAAGCTTTCTTT; CDR3aa: CSVEETGISNTEAFF
d_gene: -; v_gene: TRBV27; j_gene: TRBJ2-2; abundance: few; CDR3nt: TGTGCCAGCAGTCAGCTGGCCGGGGAGCTGTTTTTT; CDR3aa: CASSQLAGELFF